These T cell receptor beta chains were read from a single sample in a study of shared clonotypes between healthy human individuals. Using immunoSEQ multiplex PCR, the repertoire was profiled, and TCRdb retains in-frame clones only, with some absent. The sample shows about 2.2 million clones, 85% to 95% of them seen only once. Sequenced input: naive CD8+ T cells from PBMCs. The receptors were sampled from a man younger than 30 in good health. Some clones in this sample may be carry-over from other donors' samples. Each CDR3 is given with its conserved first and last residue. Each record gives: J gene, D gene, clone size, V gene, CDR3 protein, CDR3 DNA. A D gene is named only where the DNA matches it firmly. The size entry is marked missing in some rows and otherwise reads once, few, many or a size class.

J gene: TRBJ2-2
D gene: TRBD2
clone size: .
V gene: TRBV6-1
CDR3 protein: CASSRTRSNTGELFF
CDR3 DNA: TGTGCCAGCAGTCGGACTAGATCGAACACCGGGGAGCTGTTTTTT

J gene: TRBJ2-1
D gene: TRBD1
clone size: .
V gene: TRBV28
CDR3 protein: CASIIGDRSMPEGVNEQFF
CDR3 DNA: TGTGCCAGCATCATCGGGGACAGGTCTATGCCAGAGGGAGTCAATGAGCAGTTCTTC

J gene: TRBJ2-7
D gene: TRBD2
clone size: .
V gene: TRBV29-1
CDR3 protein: CSVQTSGAAYEQYF
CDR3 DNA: TGCAGCGTCCAAACTAGCGGGGCCGCCTACGAGCAGTACTTC

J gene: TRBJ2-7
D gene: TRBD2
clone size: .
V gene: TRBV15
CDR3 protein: CATSRRTSGIYEQYF
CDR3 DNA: TGTGCCACCAGCCGACGAACTAGCGGAATATACGAGCAGTACTTC

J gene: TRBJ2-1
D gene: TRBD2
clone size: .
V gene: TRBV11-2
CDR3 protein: CASSLELAGGNEQFF
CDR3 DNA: TGTGCCAGCAGCTTAGAACTAGCGGGGGGGAATGAGCAGTTCTTC

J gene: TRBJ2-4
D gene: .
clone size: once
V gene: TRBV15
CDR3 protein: CATSREPYTLLGENIQYF
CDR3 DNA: TGTGCCACCAGCAGGGAACCATACACTCTGCTAGGGGAAAACATTCAGTACTTC

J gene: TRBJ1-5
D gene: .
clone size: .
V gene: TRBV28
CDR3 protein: CASTGVRGQPQHF
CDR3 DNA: TGTGCCAGCACCGGGGTGAGGGGGCAGCCCCAGCATTTT

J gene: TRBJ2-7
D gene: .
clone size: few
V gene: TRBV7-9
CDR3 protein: CASSSRDGSYEQYF
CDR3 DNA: TGTGCCAGCAGCTCCCGGGACGGCTCCTACGAGCAGTACTTC

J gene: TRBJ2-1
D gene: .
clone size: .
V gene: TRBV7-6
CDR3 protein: CASSYYPSTAYNEQFF
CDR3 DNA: TGTGCCAGCAGCTACTACCCATCGACAGCCTACAATGAGCAGTTCTTC

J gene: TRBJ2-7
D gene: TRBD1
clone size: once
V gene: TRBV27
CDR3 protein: CASSSTGTGIYEQYF
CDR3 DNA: TGTGCCAGCAGTTCGACCGGGACAGGGATCTACGAGCAGTACTTC

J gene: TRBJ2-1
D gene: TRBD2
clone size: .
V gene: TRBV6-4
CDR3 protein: CASSEELAGGPYNEQFF
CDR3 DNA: TGTGCCAGCAGTGAAGAATTAGCGGGAGGGCCCTACAATGAGCAGTTCTTC

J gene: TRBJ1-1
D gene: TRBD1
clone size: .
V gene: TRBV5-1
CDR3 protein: CASSLARQGSGTEAFF
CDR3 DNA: TGCGCCAGCAGCTTGGCCCGACAGGGGTCGGGCACTGAAGCTTTCTTT

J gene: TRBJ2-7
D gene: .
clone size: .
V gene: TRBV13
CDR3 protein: CASSLVMGRGAEQYF
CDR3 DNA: TGTGCCAGCAGCTTAGTGATGGGCAGGGGTGCCGAGCAGTACTTC

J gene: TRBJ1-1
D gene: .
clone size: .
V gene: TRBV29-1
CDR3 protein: CSALQGVRTEAFF
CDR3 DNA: TGCAGCGCCCTACAGGGAGTGAGGACTGAAGCTTTCTTT

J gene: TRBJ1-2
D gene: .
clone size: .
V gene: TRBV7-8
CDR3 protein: CASSPGQWIYGYTF
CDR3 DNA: TGTGCCAGCAGCCCCGGACAGTGGATATATGGCTACACCTTC

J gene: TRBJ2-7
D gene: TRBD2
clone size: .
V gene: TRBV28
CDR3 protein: CASSLSSGTSGRLGEQYF
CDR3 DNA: TGTGCCAGCAGTTTATCCTCCGGGACTAGCGGGAGGCTTGGCGAGCAGTACTTC

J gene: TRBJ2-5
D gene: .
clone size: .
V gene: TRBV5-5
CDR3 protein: CASSLVALPQETQYF
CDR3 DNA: TGTGCCAGCAGCTTGGTAGCGCTACCGCAAGAGACCCAGTACTTC

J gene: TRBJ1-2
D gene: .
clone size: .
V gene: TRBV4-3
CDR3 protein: CASSQDLILGAGSLKF
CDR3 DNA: TGCGCCAGCAGCCAAGATCTCATACTCGGGGCAGGGAGTTTGAAGTTC

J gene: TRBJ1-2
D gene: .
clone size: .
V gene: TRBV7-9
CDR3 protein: CASSGGTIQGIGYTF
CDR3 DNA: TGTGCCAGCAGCGGAGGAACGATACAGGGAATCGGCTACACCTTC

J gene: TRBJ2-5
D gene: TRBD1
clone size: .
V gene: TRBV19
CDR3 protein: CASRDQGEETQYF
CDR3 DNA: TGTGCCAGTAGGGACCAGGGGGAAGAGACCCAGTACTTC

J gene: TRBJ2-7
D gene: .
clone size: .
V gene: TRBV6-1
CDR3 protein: CASSELAKSYEQYF
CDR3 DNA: TGTGCCAGCAGTGAATTGGCCAAATCCTACGAGCAGTACTTC

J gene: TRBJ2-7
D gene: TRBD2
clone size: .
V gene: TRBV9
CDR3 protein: CASSAGGPGEQYF
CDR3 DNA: TGTGCCAGCAGCGCGGGAGGGCCGGGTGAGCAGTACTTC

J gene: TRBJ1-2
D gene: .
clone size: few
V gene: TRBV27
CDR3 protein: CASSPRGGYGYTF
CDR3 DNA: TGTGCCAGCAGTCCCAGGGGTGGCTATGGCTACACCTTC

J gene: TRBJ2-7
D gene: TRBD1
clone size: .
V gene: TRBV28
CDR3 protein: CASSLGQGDSYEQYF
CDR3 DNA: TGTGCCAGCAGTTTGGGCCAGGGGGACTCCTACGAGCAGTACTTC

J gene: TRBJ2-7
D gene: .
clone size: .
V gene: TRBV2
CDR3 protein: CASSEDIRRAEQYF
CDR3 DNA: TGTGCCAGCAGTGAAGACATACGGAGGGCCGAGCAGTACTTC

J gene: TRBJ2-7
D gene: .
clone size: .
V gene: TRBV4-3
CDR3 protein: CASSLGRTAGYEQYF
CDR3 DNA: TGCGCCAGCAGCCTAGGAAGGACGGCGGGCTACGAGCAGTACTTC

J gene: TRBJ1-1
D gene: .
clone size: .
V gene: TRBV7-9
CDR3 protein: CASSFLTGGTEAFF
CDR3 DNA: TGTGCCAGCAGCTTCCTTACAGGAGGGACTGAAGCTTTCTTT

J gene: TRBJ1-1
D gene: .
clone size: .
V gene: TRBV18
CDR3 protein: CASSPMNTEAFF
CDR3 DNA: TGTGCCAGCTCACCGATGAACACTGAAGCTTTCTTT

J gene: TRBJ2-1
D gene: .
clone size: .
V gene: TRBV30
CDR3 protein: CAWSLLDPPVEQFF
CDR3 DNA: TGTGCCTGGAGCCTACTAGATCCCCCGGTTGAGCAGTTCTTC

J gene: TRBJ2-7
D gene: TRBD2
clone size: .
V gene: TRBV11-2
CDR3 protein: CASSLWTSGSIYEQYF
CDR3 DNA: TGTGCCAGCAGCTTGTGGACTAGCGGGAGTATCTACGAGCAGTACTTC

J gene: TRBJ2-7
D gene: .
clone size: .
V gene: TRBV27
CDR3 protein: CASSPSGPYEQYF
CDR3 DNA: TGTGCCAGCAGTCCCTCGGGCCCCTACGAGCAGTACTTC

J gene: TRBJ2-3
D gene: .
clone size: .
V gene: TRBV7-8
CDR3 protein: CASSLYGSPTDTQYF
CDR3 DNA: TGTGCCAGCAGCTTATACGGGAGTCCCACAGATACGCAGTATTTT

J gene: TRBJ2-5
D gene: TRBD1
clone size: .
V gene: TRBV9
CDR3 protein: CASSDPQPGDRDKQETQYF
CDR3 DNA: TGTGCCAGCAGCGACCCACAACCGGGGGACAGGGATAAGCAAGAGACCCAGTACTTC

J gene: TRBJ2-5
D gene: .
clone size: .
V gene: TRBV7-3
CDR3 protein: CASSLTLSGLEETQYF
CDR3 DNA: TGTGCCAGCAGCTTAACCCTTTCGGGATTGGAAGAGACCCAGTACTTC

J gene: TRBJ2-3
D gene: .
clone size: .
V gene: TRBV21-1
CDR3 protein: CASKAGDTQYF
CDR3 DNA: TGTGCCAGCAAGGCGGGAGATACGCAGTATTTT

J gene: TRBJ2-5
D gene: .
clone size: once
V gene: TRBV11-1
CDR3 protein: CASSFPGLGLGLETQYF
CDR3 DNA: TGTGCCAGCAGCTTCCCGGGCCTGGGATTGGGGTTAGAGACCCAGTACTTC

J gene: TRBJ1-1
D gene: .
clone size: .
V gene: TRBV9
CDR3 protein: CASSVATGIRSGNTEAFF
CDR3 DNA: TGTGCCAGCAGCGTAGCTACGGGAATTCGGTCGGGGAACACTGAAGCTTTCTTT

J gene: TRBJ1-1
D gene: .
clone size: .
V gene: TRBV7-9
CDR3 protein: CASSPSGAGAAFF
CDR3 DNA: TGTGCCAGCAGCCCCTCCGGTGCGGGAGCGGCTTTCTTT

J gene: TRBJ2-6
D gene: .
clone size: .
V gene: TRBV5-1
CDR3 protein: CASEVGSGANVLTF
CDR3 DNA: TGCGCCAGCGAAGTAGGGTCTGGGGCCAACGTCCTGACTTTC

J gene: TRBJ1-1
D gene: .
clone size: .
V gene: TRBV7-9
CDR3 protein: CASSLVSTEAFF
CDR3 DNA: TGTGCCAGCAGCTTAGTCTCCACTGAAGCTTTCTTT

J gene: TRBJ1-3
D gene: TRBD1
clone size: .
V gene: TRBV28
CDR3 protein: CASSQTGGPGNTIYF
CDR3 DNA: TGTGCCAGCAGTCAAACAGGGGGACCTGGAAACACCATATATTTT

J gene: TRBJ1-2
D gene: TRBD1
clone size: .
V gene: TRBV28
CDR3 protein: CASSLGTEANYGYTF
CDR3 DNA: TGTGCCAGCAGTCTCGGGACAGAAGCTAACTATGGCTACACCTTC

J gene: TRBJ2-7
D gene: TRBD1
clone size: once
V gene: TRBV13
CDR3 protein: CASSLGAGTGIYEQYF
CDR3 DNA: TGTGCCAGCAGCTTAGGGGCCGGGACAGGGATTTACGAGCAGTACTTC

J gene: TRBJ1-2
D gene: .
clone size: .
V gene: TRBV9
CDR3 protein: CASSSPRGPFVWYGYTF
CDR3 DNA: TGTGCCAGCAGCTCCCCCCGGGGACCTTTCGTGTGGTATGGCTACACCTTC

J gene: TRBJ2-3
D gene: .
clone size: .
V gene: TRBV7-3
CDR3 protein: CASSLTRRDGPDTQYF
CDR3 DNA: TGTGCCAGCAGCTTAACGCGGCGGGATGGCCCAGATACGCAGTATTTT

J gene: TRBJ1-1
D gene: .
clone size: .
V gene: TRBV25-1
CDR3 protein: CASRGLRAEAFF
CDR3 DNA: TGTGCCAGCAGGGGTCTTCGGGCTGAAGCTTTCTTT

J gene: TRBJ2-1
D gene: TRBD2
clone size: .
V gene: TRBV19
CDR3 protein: CASSIPGLAGFGEQFF
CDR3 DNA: TGTGCCAGTAGTATCCCTGGACTAGCGGGATTTGGTGAGCAGTTCTTC

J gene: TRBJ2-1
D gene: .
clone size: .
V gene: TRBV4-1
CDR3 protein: CASSQEIGINEQFF
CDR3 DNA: TGCGCCAGCAGCCAAGAAATAGGGATCAATGAGCAGTTCTTC

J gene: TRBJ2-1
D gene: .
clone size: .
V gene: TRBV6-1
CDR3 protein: CASIGPLRDNEQFF
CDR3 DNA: TGTGCCAGCATAGGGCCCCTTCGAGACAATGAGCAGTTCTTC

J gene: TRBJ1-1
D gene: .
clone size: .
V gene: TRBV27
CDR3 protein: CASTSPRAGNTEAFF
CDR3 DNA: TGTGCCAGCACCTCTCCGAGAGCGGGGAACACTGAAGCTTTCTTT

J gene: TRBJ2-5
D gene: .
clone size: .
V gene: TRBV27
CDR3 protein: CASSLLGKTQYF
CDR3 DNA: TGTGCCAGCAGCCTATTAGGAAAGACCCAGTACTTC

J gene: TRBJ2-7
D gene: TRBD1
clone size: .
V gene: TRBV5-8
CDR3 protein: CASSHRWTGRSYEQYF
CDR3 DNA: TGTGCCAGCAGCCATCGATGGACAGGGCGGTCCTACGAGCAGTACTTC

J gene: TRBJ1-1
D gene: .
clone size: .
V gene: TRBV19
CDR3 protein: CASSIGGFLSTEAFF
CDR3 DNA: TGTGCCAGTAGTATAGGAGGTTTTTTGAGCACTGAAGCTTTCTTT

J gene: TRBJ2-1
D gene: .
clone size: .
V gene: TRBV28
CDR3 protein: CASSGLADRTYNEQFF
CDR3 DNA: TGTGCCAGCAGTGGCCTAGCGGACAGGACCTACAATGAGCAGTTCTTC

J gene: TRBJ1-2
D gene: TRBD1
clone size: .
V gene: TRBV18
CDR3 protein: CASSSRDRGLPNYGYTF
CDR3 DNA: TGTGCCAGCTCAAGCCGGGACAGGGGGCTACCTAACTATGGCTACACCTTC

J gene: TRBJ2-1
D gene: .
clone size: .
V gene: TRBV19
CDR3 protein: CASRTGLNEQFF
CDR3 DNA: TGTGCCAGTAGGACTGGGCTTAATGAGCAGTTCTTC

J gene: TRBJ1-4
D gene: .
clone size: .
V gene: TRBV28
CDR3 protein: CASSLQGLNEKLFF
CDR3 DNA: TGTGCCAGCAGTTTACAGGGGTTGAATGAAAAACTGTTTTTT

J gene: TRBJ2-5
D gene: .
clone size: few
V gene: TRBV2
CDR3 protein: CASSRRQQETQYF
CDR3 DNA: TGTGCCAGCAGCCGACGACAGCAAGAGACCCAGTACTTC

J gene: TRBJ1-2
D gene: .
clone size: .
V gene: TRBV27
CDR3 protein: CASSLSRDSRYGYTF
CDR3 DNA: TGTGCCAGCAGTTTATCCAGGGATAGTCGCTATGGCTACACCTTC